This entry lists 26 T cell receptor beta chains sequenced from one sample in a study of technical replicates of blood from four donors. TCRdb's copy holds only in-frame clones and misses some; the assay was immunoSEQ multiplex PCR. The sample consists of fewer than 85,000 clones, approximately 91% of them appearing once. The sequencing input was PBMCs. These receptors were taken from a human donor in good health. Some clones in this sample may be carry-over from other donors' samples.

This clone showed up just once. The V gene is TRBV5-6, the J gene TRBJ2-5; D is possibly TRBD1 (5 bases). The CDR3 is 14 amino acids. V lost 0 bases and J lost 1, with 7 bases in between. Germline V gene sequence: CDR1 SGHDT, CDR2 YYEEEE. The CDR3 here is CASSLGQGQETQYF. In DNA form, the CDR3 reads TGTGCCAGCAGCTTGGGGCAGGGCCAAGAGACCCAGTACTTC.

This clone is a singleton in its sample. The genes are TRBV7-8 and TRBJ2-1; TRBD1 might be the D (6 bases). The V end was cut by 5 bases, the J end by 7 bases, with 15 bases between. The CDR3 length is 14 residues. Germline V lookup: CDR1 SGHVS, CDR2 FQNEAQ. CDR3 bases: TGTGCCAGCAGCCCCCCGGACAGAAGTAATGAGCAGTTCTTC. It yields the protein CASSPPDRSNEQFF.

This clone appeared a few times. The genes are TRBV4-1 and TRBJ1-2, with 8 nucleotides matching TRBD1. Germline CDR1 is MGHRA and CDR2 is YSYEKL. CDR3 size: 16 residues. V lost 3 bases, J lost 0 bases, and 6 bases stayed unmatched. CDR3 loop: CASSHIRTGSNYGYTF. The CDR3 nucleotides are TGCGCCAGCAGCCACATAAGGACAGGGTCTAACTATGGCTACACCTTC.

J is TRBJ2-7 and V is TRBV18; 9 bases line up with TRBD1. CDR1 KGHSH and CDR2 LQKENI come from the germline V gene. The length of the CDR3 is 13 residues. V lost 9 bases to trimming and J lost 4 bases; unmatched junction nucleotides: 7. The chain's CDR3 is CASRGQGVYEQYF. The CDR3 coding sequence is TGTGCCAGTAGGGGACAGGGAGTGTACGAGCAGTACTTC. Complete variable domain (other parts from reference TRBV18 and TRBJ2-7): NAGVMQNPRHLVRRRGQEARLRCSPMKGHSHVYWYRQLPEEGLKFMVYLQKENIIDESGMPKERFSAEFPKEGPSILRIQQVVRGDSAAYFCASRGQGVYEQYFGPGTRLTVT.

The V call is TRBV6-5, the J call TRBJ2-7; D remains unclear. Trimming pared 6 bases from V and 1 base from J, leaving 13 bases between. The germline gives CDR1 MNHEY, CDR2 SVGAGI. The CDR3 is made up of 14 amino acids. The CDR3 nucleotides are TGTGCCAGCAGCCCCAAGCTGGTGTCCTACGAGCAGTACTTC. Amino acids: CASSPKLVSYEQYF.

The chain joins TRBV18 to TRBJ2-2, with 7 bases identical to TRBD1. The CDR3 is 15 amino acids. CDR1 and CDR2 (germline): KGHSH, LQKENI. V lost 5 bases and J lost 2; bases outside the gene matches: 5. The CDR3 DNA sequence: TGTGCCAGCTCAGGGGACAGAGGAAACACCGGGGAGCTGTTTTTT. It codes for CASSGDRGNTGELFF.

This clone was counted once. The J gene is TRBJ1-2, the V gene TRBV5-1, with D unclear. The CDR3 runs to 13 residues. Germline V gene lookup returns CDR1 SGHRS and CDR2 YFSETQ. V lost 5 bases and J lost 1, with 9 bases in between. CDR3 nucleotide sequence: TGCGCCAGCAGAGACGGCGGTAACTATGGCTACACCTTC. This codes for CASRDGGNYGYTF.

The chain employs TRBV29-1 and TRBJ2-5; D remains ambiguous. Germline CDR1 is SQVTM and CDR2 is ANQGSEA. V gave up 1 base and J gave up 5 bases, with 5 bases separating them. The CDR3 totals 11 residues. The CDR3 coding sequence is TGCAGCGTTGAAGCCCCGGAGACCCAGTACTTC. As protein: CSVEAPETQYF.

The chain is built from TRBV6-1 and TRBJ2-7; the match to TRBD1 covers 8 bases. Trimming at V came to 4 bases and at J to 7 bases, leaving 15 bases not matched to a gene. The CDR3 is 16 amino acids. CDR1 MNHNS and CDR2 SASEGT come from the germline V gene. The CDR3 sequence: CASSGHSDRGRREQYF. Here the CDR3 DNA reads TGTGCCAGCAGTGGCCACTCTGACAGGGGAAGACGGGAGCAGTACTTC.

The CDR3 coding sequence is TGTGCCACCAGCAGATCTACAGCCTCTGGAAACACCATATATTTT. This gives the protein CATSRSTASGNTIYF. This chain joins TRBV15 and TRBJ1-3, with D unresolved. V was clipped by 2 bases and J by 0 bases, with 8 bases between them. Germline assignment: CDR1 LNHNV and CDR2 YYDKDF (reference sequence). This CDR3 region has 15 residues. The full variable domain, with the rest looked up from reference TRBV15 and TRBJ1-3, is DAMVIQNPRYQVTQFGKPVTLSCSQTLNHNVMYWYQQKSSQAPKLLFHYYDKDFNNEADTPDNFQSRRPNTSFCFLDIRSPGLGDTAMYLCATSRSTASGNTIYFGEGSWLTVV.

The rearrangement joins TRBV30 to TRBJ1-5, with D tentatively TRBD1 (5 bases). CDR1 and CDR2 from the germline V gene are GTSNPN and SVGIG (reference sequence). Deletions cut 2 bases from V and 1 base from J, with 12 bases between. This CDR3 spans 15 amino acids. The CDR3 here is CAWSSGILSNQPQHF. CDR3 DNA sequence: TGTGCCTGGAGTTCAGGGATTCTCAGCAATCAGCCCCAGCATTTT.

The V call is TRBV19, the J call TRBJ2-5; 8 bases fit TRBD1. Germline-derived CDR1 and CDR2 are LNHDA and SQIVND (reference sequence). This CDR3 contains 16 residues. V trimming: 3 bases; J trimming: 2 bases; junction bases outside the gene matches: 8. The chain's CDR3 is CASSIIPGTGQETQYF. CDR3 sequence (DNA): TGTGCCAGTAGTATTATTCCGGGGACAGGTCAAGAGACCCAGTACTTC.

Written as DNA, the CDR3 is TGTGCCATCAGTGAGTCGGCAGGCCAGGTCACAGATACGCAGTATTTT. This sequence encodes CAISESAGQVTDTQYF. The chain has TRBV10-3 and TRBJ2-3; D is undetermined. The V gene lost 0 bases and the J gene lost 2 bases, with 12 bases spanning the gap. This CDR3 has 16 residues. Germline V CDR1 and CDR2: ENHRY, SYGVKD.

The chain carries TRBV5-4 and TRBJ2-7; 11 nucleotides match TRBD1. This CDR3 has 12 residues. Germline CDR1 and CDR2: SGHNT and YYREEE (reference sequence). With 6 bases clipped from V and 7 bases from J, the junction kept 3 bases outside the gene matches. The CDR3 DNA reads TGTGCCAGCACGGACAGGGGGCGGGAGCAGTACTTC. This codes for CASTDRGREQYF.

The V and J genes are TRBV5-1 and TRBJ2-2; the match to TRBD1 covers 9 bases. The length of the CDR3 is 15 residues. V gave up 0 bases and J gave up 6 bases; unmatched junction bases: 3. The germline V gene has CDR1 SGHRS and CDR2 YFSETQ. The CDR3 loop is CASSLGGQGSGELFF. The CDR3 nucleotides are TGCGCCAGCAGCTTGGGGGGACAGGGTTCCGGGGAGCTGTTTTTT.

CDR3 loop: CASWGGAAGALFDTQYF. CDR3 coding DNA: TGCGCCAGCTGGGGCGGGGCGGCGGGAGCTTTATTCGATACGCAGTATTTT. The rearrangement links TRBV10-1 to TRBJ2-3, with 7 positions matching TRBD2. Germline V gene lookup returns CDR1 WNHNN and CDR2 SYGVQD (reference sequence). V was clipped by 8 bases and J by 6 bases; unmatched bases: 20. The CDR3 runs to 17 residues.

The V call is TRBV19, the J call TRBJ1-1; 10 bases fit TRBD1. CDR3 length: 15 amino acids. Germline assignment: CDR1 LNHDA and CDR2 SQIVND (reference sequence). The junction had 5 bases not matched to a gene; V was cut back by 7 bases and J by 0 bases. CDR3: CASTGTGAMNTEAFF. CDR3 bases: TGTGCCAGTACCGGGACAGGGGCTATGAACACTGAAGCTTTCTTT. Full variable domain (remainder filled in from reference TRBV19 and TRBJ1-1): DGGITQSPKYLFRKEGQNVTLSCEQNLNHDAMYWYRQDPGQGLRLIYYSQIVNDFQKGDIAEGYSVSREKKESFPLTVTSAQKNPTAFYLCASTGTGAMNTEAFFGQGTRLTVV.

The chain employs TRBV5-4 and TRBJ2-7; 7 bases fit TRBD2. J lost 0 bases, V lost 4 bases, and 13 bases had no gene match. The CDR3 contains 17 residues. Germline CDR1 reads SGHNT; CDR2 reads YYREEE (reference sequence). The chain's CDR3 is CASSRAQGAGVSYEQYF. The CDR3 nucleotides read TGTGCCAGCAGCCGGGCACAAGGGGCGGGGGTCTCCTACGAGCAGTACTTC.

The rearrangement links TRBV27 to TRBJ2-7; D unresolved. The CDR3 consists of 14 residues. Trimming stripped 6 bases from V and 0 bases from J, with 12 bases between. Germline values: CDR1 MNHEY, CDR2 SMNVEV (reference sequence). CDR3 sequence reads: CASRSLTSSYEQYF. In DNA, the CDR3 is TGTGCCAGCAGGAGCCTCACGAGCTCCTACGAGCAGTACTTC.

The J gene is TRBJ1-2, the V gene TRBV5-6; the D is unclear. V dropped 2 bases and J dropped 5 bases, with 16 bases sitting between them. CDR3 length equals 15 residues. From germline, CDR1 is SGHDT and CDR2 YYEEEE. The CDR3 here is CASSLWRTNLYGYTF. CDR3 in DNA: TGTGCCAGCAGCTTATGGCGGACTAATCTTTATGGCTACACCTTC.

V usage is TRBV12-5 and J usage is TRBJ2-5, with 8 bases matching TRBD1. The CDR3 is 16 residues long. Trimming cost V 1 base and J 5 bases; bases outside gene matches: 9. CDR1 and CDR2 from the germline V gene are LGHNT and FRNRAP. CDR3 DNA: TGTGCTAGTGGTTTGGCCAGGACAGGGAACCGGGAGACCCAGTACTTC. Its protein is CASGLARTGNRETQYF.

V is TRBV15 and J is TRBJ1-5; 8 bases are shared with TRBD1. Germline V CDR1 and CDR2: LNHNV, YYDKDF (reference sequence). This CDR3 spans 16 amino acids. V shed 1 base and J 2 bases; nucleotides not matched to a gene: 4. This CDR3 is CATSRGSDRGNQPQHF. Here the CDR3 DNA reads TGTGCCACCAGCAGAGGCTCGGACAGGGGCAATCAGCCCCAGCATTTT.

This CDR3 reads CASSKGHSGGTSYEQYF. The CDR3 bases are TGTGCCAGCAGCAAGGGACATAGCGGGGGGACTTCCTACGAGCAGTACTTC. The chain recombines TRBV21-1 with TRBJ2-7; the table calls TRBD2, which could not be checked here. TRBV21-1 is an annotated pseudogene. CDR3 length: 17 amino acids.

This clone was seen a single time. The sample contains more than one DNA sequence encoding this CDR3. The J gene is TRBJ1-2, the V gene TRBV14; 7 nucleotides align to TRBD1. Germline V gene data show CDR1 as SGHDN and CDR2 as FVKESK. The CDR3 totals 13 residues. With 0 bases clipped from V and 7 bases from J, the junction kept 2 bases outside the gene matches. The CDR3 nucleotides read TGTGCCAGCAGCCAAGAACCAGGGGGTGGCTACACCTTC. Its protein product is CASSQEPGGGYTF.

This clone appeared once. The chain links TRBV6-5 to TRBJ2-7; the match to TRBD1 covers 7 bases. Unmatched junction bases numbered 3, after V lost 9 bases and J lost 4 bases. CDR1 is MNHEY, CDR2 SVGAGI, per germline. The CDR3 consists of 11 residues. CDR3 nucleotide sequence: TGTGCCAGTGACAGGGCGTACGAGCAGTACTTC. It encodes CASDRAYEQYF.

The rearrangement uses TRBV7-3 and TRBJ2-1, with D possibly matching TRBD2 (6 bases). The CDR3 is 16 residues long. The germline gives CDR1 SGHTA, CDR2 FQGTGA. V dropped 5 bases and J dropped 2 bases, with 16 bases sitting between them. CDR3 protein: CASSPGTSSPYNEQFF. In DNA form, the CDR3 reads TGTGCCAGCAGCCCAGGGACTTCTAGCCCCTACAATGAGCAGTTCTTC.